This T cell receptor (beta chain) was captured by sequencing in a study of T cell changes during pregnancy in multiple sclerosis. With V trimmed by 6 bases and J by 4 bases, 7 bases remained unmatched. The length of the CDR3 is 14 residues. The germline V gene has CDR1 SEHNR and CDR2 FQNEAQ (reference sequence). Profiling relied on immunoSEQ multiplex PCR, and the TCRdb table lists in-frame clones only, not all of them. The sample holds tens of thousands of clones, about 90% seen once. This chain links TRBV7-9 with TRBJ1-2; 8 positions agree with TRBD1. Source: peripheral blood, taken in the first trimester of pregnancy. This TCR derives from a female donor in good health, enrolled as a control in a pregnancy study. The CDR3 loop is CASRPGQGPYGYTF. CDR3 nucleotides: TGTGCCAGCAGACCCGGACAGGGCCCCTATGGCTACACCTTC.